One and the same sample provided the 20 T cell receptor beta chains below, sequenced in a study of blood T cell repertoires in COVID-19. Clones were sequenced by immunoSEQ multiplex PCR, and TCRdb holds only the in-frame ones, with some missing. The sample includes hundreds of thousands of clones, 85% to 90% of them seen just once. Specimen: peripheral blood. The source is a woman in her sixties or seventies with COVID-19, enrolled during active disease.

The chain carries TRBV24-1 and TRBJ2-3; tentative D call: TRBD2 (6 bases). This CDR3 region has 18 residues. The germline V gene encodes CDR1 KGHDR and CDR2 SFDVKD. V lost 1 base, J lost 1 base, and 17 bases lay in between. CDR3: CATSDFVGGASGTDTQYF. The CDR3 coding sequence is TGTGCCACCAGTGATTTCGTCGGCGGGGCCTCTGGCACAGATACGCAGTATTTT.

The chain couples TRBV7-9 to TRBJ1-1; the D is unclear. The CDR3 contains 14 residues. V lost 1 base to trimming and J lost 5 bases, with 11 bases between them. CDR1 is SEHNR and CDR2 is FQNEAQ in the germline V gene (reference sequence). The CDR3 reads CASSLGGEGTEAFF. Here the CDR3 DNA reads TGTGCCAGCAGCTTAGGGGGAGAAGGGACTGAAGCTTTCTTT.

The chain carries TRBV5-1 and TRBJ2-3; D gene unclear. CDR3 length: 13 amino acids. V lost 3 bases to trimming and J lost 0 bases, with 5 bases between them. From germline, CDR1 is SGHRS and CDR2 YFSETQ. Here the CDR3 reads CASSSGSTDTQYF. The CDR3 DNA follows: TGCGCCAGCAGCTCCGGTAGCACAGATACGCAGTATTTT.

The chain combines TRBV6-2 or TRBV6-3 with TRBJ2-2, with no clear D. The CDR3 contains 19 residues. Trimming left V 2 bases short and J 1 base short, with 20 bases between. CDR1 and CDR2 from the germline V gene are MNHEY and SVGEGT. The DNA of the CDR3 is TGTGCCAGCAGTTACCACCTTCGATCAGTAGCTGTGAACACCGGGGAGCTGTTTTTT. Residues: CASSYHLRSVAVNTGELFF.

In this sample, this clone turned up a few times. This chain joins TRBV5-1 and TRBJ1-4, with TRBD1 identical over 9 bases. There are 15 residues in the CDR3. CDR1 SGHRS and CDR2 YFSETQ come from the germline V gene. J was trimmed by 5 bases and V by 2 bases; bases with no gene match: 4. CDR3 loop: CASSFGQGINEKLFF. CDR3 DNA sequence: TGCGCCAGCAGCTTCGGACAGGGGATAAATGAAAAACTGTTTTTT.

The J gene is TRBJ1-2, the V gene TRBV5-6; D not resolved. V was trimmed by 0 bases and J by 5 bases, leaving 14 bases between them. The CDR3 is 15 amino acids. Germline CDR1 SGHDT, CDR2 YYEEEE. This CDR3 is CASSLERDPEYGYTF. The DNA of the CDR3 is TGTGCCAGCAGCTTGGAGAGGGATCCTGAATATGGCTACACCTTC.

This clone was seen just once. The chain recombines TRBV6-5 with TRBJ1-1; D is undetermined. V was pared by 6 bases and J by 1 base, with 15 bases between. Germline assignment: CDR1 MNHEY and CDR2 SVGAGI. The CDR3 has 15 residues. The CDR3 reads CASRGEHGKNTEAFF. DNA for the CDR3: TGTGCCAGCAGGGGAGAACATGGGAAGAACACTGAAGCTTTCTTT.

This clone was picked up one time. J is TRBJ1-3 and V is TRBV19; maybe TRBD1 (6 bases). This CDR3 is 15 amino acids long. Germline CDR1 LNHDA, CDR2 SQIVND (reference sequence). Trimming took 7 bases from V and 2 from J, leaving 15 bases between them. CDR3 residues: CASTPTGSPGNTIYF. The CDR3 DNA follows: TGTGCCAGTACTCCAACAGGGTCCCCTGGAAACACCATATATTTT.

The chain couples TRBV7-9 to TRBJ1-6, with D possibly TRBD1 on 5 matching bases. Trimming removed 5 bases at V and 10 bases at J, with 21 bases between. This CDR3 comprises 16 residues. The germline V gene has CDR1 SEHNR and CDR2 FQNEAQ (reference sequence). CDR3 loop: CASSPFSIGGSSPLHF. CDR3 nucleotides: TGTGCCAGCAGCCCCTTTTCTATCGGGGGTAGCTCACCCCTCCACTTT.

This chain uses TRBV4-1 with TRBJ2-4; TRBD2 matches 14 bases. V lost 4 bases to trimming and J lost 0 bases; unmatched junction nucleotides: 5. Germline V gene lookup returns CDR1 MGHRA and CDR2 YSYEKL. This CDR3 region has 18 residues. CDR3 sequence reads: CASSPGLAGGLAKNIQYF. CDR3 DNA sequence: TGCGCCAGCAGCCCTGGACTAGCGGGGGGACTAGCCAAAAACATTCAGTACTTC.

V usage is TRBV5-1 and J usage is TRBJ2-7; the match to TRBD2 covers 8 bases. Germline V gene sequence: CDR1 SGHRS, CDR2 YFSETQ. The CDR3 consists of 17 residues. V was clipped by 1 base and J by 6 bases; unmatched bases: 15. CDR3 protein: CASSLPEGPGLVREQYF. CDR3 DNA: TGCGCCAGCAGCTTGCCCGAGGGTCCGGGACTAGTACGCGAGCAGTACTTC.

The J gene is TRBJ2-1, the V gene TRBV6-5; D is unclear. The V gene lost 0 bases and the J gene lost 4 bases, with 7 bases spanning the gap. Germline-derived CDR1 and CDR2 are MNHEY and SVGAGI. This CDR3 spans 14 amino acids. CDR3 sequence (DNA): TGTGCCAGCAGTTACTCGAGACTTTACAATGAGCAGTTCTTC. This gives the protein CASSYSRLYNEQFF.

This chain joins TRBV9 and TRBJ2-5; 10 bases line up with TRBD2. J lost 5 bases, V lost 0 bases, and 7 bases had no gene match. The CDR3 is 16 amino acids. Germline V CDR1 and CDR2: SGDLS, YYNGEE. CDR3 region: CASSVESSGGAETQYF. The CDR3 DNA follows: TGTGCCAGCAGCGTAGAGTCCAGCGGGGGGGCGGAGACCCAGTACTTC.

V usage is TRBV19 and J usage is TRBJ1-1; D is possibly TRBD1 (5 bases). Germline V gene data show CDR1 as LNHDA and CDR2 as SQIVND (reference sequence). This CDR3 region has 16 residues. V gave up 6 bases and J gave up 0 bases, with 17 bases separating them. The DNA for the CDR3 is TGTGCCAGTAGAAAAGGGGTGAGGAGCATGAACACTGAAGCTTTCTTT. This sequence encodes CASRKGVRSMNTEAFF. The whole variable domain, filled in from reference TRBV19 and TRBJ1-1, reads DGGITQSPKYLFRKEGQNVTLSCEQNLNHDAMYWYRQDPGQGLRLIYYSQIVNDFQKGDIAEGYSVSREKKESFPLTVTSAQKNPTAFYLCASRKGVRSMNTEAFFGQGTRLTVV.

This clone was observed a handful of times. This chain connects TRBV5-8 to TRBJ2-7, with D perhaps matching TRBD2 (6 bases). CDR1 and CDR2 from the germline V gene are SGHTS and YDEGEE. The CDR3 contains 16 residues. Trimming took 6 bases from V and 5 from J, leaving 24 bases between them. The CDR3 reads CASTPSRRAFGNEQYF. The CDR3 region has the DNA TGTGCCAGCACCCCATCTAGGAGGGCATTTGGTAACGAGCAGTACTTC.

CDR3 amino acids: CASSQDSEVPEAFF. The CDR3 coding sequence is TGCGCCAGCAGCCAAGACAGCGAGGTGCCTGAAGCTTTCTTT. This rearrangement joins TRBV4-3 to TRBJ1-1; D not resolved. The CDR3 is 14 amino acids. Germline V gene lookup returns CDR1 LGHNA and CDR2 YSLEER. Between the trimmed V and J ends, which lost 0 bases and 6 bases, there was a span of 11 bases.

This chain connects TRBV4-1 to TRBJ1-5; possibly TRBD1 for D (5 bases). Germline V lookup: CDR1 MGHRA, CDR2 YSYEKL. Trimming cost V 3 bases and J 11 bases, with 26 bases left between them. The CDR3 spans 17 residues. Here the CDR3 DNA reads TGCGCCAGCAGCCAGGATCCTCCCGGGACTGCCTTAAGAGCCCAGCATTTT. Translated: CASSQDPPGTALRAQHF.

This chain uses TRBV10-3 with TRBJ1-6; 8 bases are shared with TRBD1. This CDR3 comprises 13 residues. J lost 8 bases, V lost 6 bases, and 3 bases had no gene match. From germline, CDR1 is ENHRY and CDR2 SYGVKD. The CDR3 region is CAIRDREDSPLHF. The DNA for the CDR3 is TGTGCCATCAGGGACAGGGAGGATTCACCCCTCCACTTT.

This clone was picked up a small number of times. CDR3 coding DNA: TGTGCCAGCTCACCGCCACTAGTTTTCGCCGGGGAGCTGTTTTTT. Translated: CASSPPLVFAGELFF. The J gene is TRBJ2-2, the V gene TRBV18; D may be TRBD2 (5 bases). Trimming shortened V by 3 bases and J by 6 bases, and 14 bases separated the two germline ends. Germline assignment: CDR1 KGHSH and CDR2 LQKENI. The CDR3 runs 15 residues.

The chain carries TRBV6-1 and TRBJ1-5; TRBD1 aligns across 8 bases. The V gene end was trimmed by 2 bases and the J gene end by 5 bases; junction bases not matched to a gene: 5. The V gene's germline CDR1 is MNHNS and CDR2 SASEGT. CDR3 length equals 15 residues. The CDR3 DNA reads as TGTGCCAGCAGTGAACTAGGGACAGGATATCAGCCCCAGCATTTT. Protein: CASSELGTGYQPQHF.